This TCR beta chain is from a study of naive and memory T cell subsets. Deletions cut 10 bases from V and 4 bases from J, with 22 bases between. Germline CDR1 and CDR2: MNHEY and SVGEGT. The CDR3 consists of 15 residues. An equimolar mix of two oligonucleotides served as the beta constant-region primer for TRBC1 and TRBC2. TCRdb reprocessed the UMI-ligation and nested PCR reads via MiXCR and lists one record per CDR3 protein. The sample includes 150,000 or so distinct CDR3 sequences, about 17% of them seen just once. This chain connects TRBV6-2 or TRBV6-3 to TRBJ1-1; D is unclear. This clonotype originated in a human donor in good health. Sequencing used naive CD4+ T cells from blood. In DNA, the CDR3 is TGTGCCACCAGACGTGGCGAGGCTGGAGGCACTGAAGCTTTCTTT. Protein product: CATRRGEAGGTEAFF.